Reported below is one T cell receptor (beta chain). The antigen is unknown. V was pared by 5 bases and J by 3 bases, with 15 bases between. This CDR3 is built from 15 residues. Germline CDR1 is KGHDR and CDR2 is SFDVKD. This sample was included in a study of T cell responses to AZD1222 COVID-19 vaccine. Broader study findings: Only 5 or 6 individuals given AZD1222 were seropositive at baseline. Vaccine-associated CD4 TCRs ranged over spike, dominating at 160-218 and 743-854. In a largely white British group with more females than males, clonal diversity was possibly underestimated.

Libraries were prepared by immunoSEQ multiplex PCR; TCRdb keeps only in-frame clonotypes and omits some of them. The profile shows some 120,000 clones, 80% to 95% of them singletons. This chain links TRBV24-1 with TRBJ2-5, with D tentatively TRBD1 or TRBD2 (5 bases each). This specimen consisted of peripheral blood, obtained on day 0 of MenACWY control vaccination. This clonotype was sampled from an adult in good health. CDR3 in DNA: TGTGCCACCAGTGTGGGGGATGGGGGAAAAGAGACCCAGTACTTC. Its translation: CATSVGDGGKETQYF.